This T cell receptor (beta chain) was recovered during a study of OX40 agonist ivuxolimab in advanced cancers. V was clipped by 4 bases and J by 6 bases, with 14 bases between them. Germline V CDR1 and CDR2: SGHRS, YFSETQ. There are 14 residues in the CDR3. The data were produced by immunoSEQ multiplex PCR, yet TCRdb's version contains in-frame clones alone and is incomplete. There are tens of thousands of clones in the sample; roughly 85% occur only once, and around 1.8% lies in the top ten. The V gene is TRBV5-1, the J gene TRBJ1-3; maybe TRBD1 (6 bases). The TCR originated in an adult with an advanced solid tumor such as melanoma, head and neck, liver or kidney cancer. Sequencing was performed on CD4+ or CD8+ T cells sorted from blood, taken in a trial of the OX40 agonist ivuxolimab. CDR3 in amino acids: CASSLGQPQNTIYF. The CDR3 DNA reads as TGCGCCAGCAGCCTCGGACAGCCACAAAACACCATATATTTT.